These 27 T cell receptor beta chains share one sample of origin, sequenced in a study of blood T cell repertoires in COVID-19. Clones were read by immunoSEQ multiplex PCR, and TCRdb kept only the in-frame ones, dropping some. The sample has roughly 260,000 clones, around nine tenths seen once; the top ten hold about 9.8%. Input material: peripheral blood. All receptors come from a man aged 40-55 years who had recovered from COVID-19.

The rearrangement uses TRBV30 and TRBJ1-2; 7 bases are a match to TRBD1. The V and J ends lost 0 bases and 4 bases, in that order; junction bases with no gene match: 5. Germline V lookup: CDR1 GTSNPN, CDR2 SVGIG (reference sequence). This CDR3 is built from 14 residues. CDR3 in DNA: TGTGCCTGGAGTGTACGGGCAGGGGGCTATGGCTACACCTTC. Translating it yields CAWSVRAGGYGYTF.

The gene calls are TRBV19 and TRBJ2-1, with D maybe TRBD2 (5 bases). The CDR3 covers 12 residues. Germline CDR1 reads LNHDA; CDR2 reads SQIVND (reference sequence). V was shortened by 6 bases and J by 7 bases, with 10 bases between the two germline ends. CDR3 sequence: CASRRTGNEQFF. The CDR3 bases are TGTGCCAGTAGACGGACGGGAAATGAGCAGTTCTTC.

The chain uses TRBV29-1 and TRBJ2-7; no definite D call. This CDR3 contains 12 residues. CDR1 is SQVTM, CDR2 ANQGSEA, per germline. V was shortened by 3 bases and J by 0 bases, with 6 bases between the two germline ends. CDR3: CSVESASYEQYF. CDR3 nucleotides: TGCAGCGTTGAGAGCGCCTCCTACGAGCAGTACTTC.

This chain joins TRBV5-4 and TRBJ2-1, with 9 positions matching TRBD2. CDR1 is SGHNT, CDR2 YYREEE, per germline (reference sequence). This CDR3 is built from 16 residues. Unmatched junction bases numbered 7, after V lost 4 bases and J lost 2 bases. The DNA of the CDR3 is TGTGCCAGCAGCGGGGGACTAGCTGGCACCTACAATGAGCAGTTCTTC. Translation: CASSGGLAGTYNEQFF.

V usage is TRBV4-1 and J usage is TRBJ2-3; tentative D call: TRBD1 (5 bases). CDR3 length: 15 residues. CDR1 MGHRA and CDR2 YSYEKL come from the germline V gene. V shed 4 bases and J shed 0 bases, with 11 bases lying between them. CDR3 region: CASSPKKGSTDTQYF. The CDR3 nucleotides are TGCGCCAGCAGCCCCAAGAAGGGGAGCACAGATACGCAGTATTTT.

The chain couples TRBV6-2 or TRBV6-3 to TRBJ1-2, with a tentative D call TRBD1 (5 bases). CDR1 and CDR2 (germline): MNHEY, SVGEGT. CDR3 length: 14 residues. V lost 2 bases and J 0 bases, leaving 7 bases between the germline ends. As DNA, the CDR3 is TGTGCCAGCAGTTACAGGGGTCCTAACTATGGCTACACCTTC. Translation: CASSYRGPNYGYTF.

The V and J genes are TRBV4-1 and TRBJ1-5; D call uncertain. Germline loops: CDR1 MGHRA, CDR2 YSYEKL. Trimming removed 0 bases from V and 2 bases from J, with 8 bases in between. This CDR3 is 15 amino acids long. The CDR3 is CASSQDPSGNQPQHF. In DNA form, the CDR3 reads TGCGCCAGCAGCCAAGATCCGAGTGGCAATCAGCCCCAGCATTTT.

The V call is TRBV7-9, the J call TRBJ1-2; D is perhaps TRBD1 (6 bases). The CDR3 spans 16 residues. Trimming shortened V by 8 bases and J by 8 bases, and 27 bases separated the two germline ends. The V gene's germline CDR1 is SEHNR and CDR2 FQNEAQ (reference sequence). The CDR3 is CASGARGSRSAQGYTF. In nucleotides, the CDR3 is TGTGCCAGCGGGGCCAGGGGTTCGAGAAGTGCTCAGGGCTACACCTTC.

J is TRBJ1-1 and V is TRBV19; 9 bases align to TRBD1. The J segment lost 5 bases and the V segment lost 1 base, leaving 5 bases of the junction unmatched. The CDR3 contains 15 residues. Per the germline V gene, CDR1 is LNHDA and CDR2 is SQIVND (reference sequence). Here the CDR3 reads CASSIGDRVGTEAFF. The CDR3 nucleotides read TGTGCCAGTAGTATAGGGGACAGGGTAGGAACTGAAGCTTTCTTT. Using reference TRBV19 and TRBJ1-1 for the parts outside the CDR3, the full variable domain is DGGITQSPKYLFRKEGQNVTLSCEQNLNHDAMYWYRQDPGQGLRLIYYSQIVNDFQKGDIAEGYSVSREKKESFPLTVTSAQKNPTAFYLCASSIGDRVGTEAFFGQGTRLTVV.

This clone was counted many times. The rearrangement links TRBV4-1 to TRBJ1-5; 8 positions agree with TRBD1. The CDR3 contains 15 residues. The V and J ends lost 9 bases and 2 bases, in that order; junction bases with no gene match: 9. From germline, CDR1 is MGHRA and CDR2 YSYEKL. CDR3 coding DNA: TGCGCCAGTCGGGCAGGGGGCCTTGGCAATCAGCCCCAGCATTTT. Its protein is CASRAGGLGNQPQHF.

CDR3 coding DNA: TGTGCCAGCAGCTTAGCGACGGGGTACCAAGAGACCCAGTACTTC. This encodes CASSLATGYQETQYF. The V gene is TRBV7-2, the J gene TRBJ2-5, with a possible D match to TRBD2 (5 bases). The germline V gene encodes CDR1 SGHTA and CDR2 FQGNSA. V was shortened by 0 bases and J by 0 bases, with 8 bases between the two germline ends. The CDR3 runs 15 residues.

The gene calls are TRBV3-1 (or the pseudogene TRBV3-2) and TRBJ2-7; 9 bases are a match to TRBD2. CDR1 and CDR2 from the germline V gene are LGHDT and YNNKEL (reference sequence). This CDR3 is 18 amino acids long. V dropped 0 bases and J dropped 3; count of bases not matched to a gene: 12. The CDR3 sequence is CASSQETPLAGCVYEQYF. CDR3 nucleotide sequence: TGTGCCAGCAGCCAAGAGACGCCCCTAGCGGGGTGTGTCTACGAGCAGTACTTC.

In this sample, this clone turned up once. The rearrangement joins TRBV15 to TRBJ2-7; D is possibly TRBD2 (5 bases). The V end was cut by 0 bases, the J end by 4 bases, with 13 bases between. The CDR3 extends over 15 amino acids. CDR1 is LNHNV and CDR2 is YYDKDF in the germline V gene (reference sequence). The chain's CDR3 is CATSRDLDREYEQYF. The CDR3 region has the DNA TGTGCCACCAGCAGAGATCTCGATCGGGAATACGAGCAGTACTTC.

This chain links TRBV19 with TRBJ2-3; TRBD2 is a possible D gene (7 bases). This CDR3 contains 13 residues. Per the germline V gene, CDR1 is LNHDA and CDR2 is SQIVND (reference sequence). V lost 11 bases and J 2 bases, leaving 14 bases between the germline ends. Written as DNA, the CDR3 is TGTGCCTCCACGCGGGGGCACACAGATACGCAGTATTTT. This encodes CASTRGHTDTQYF. Full variable domain (outside the CDR3, taken from reference TRBV19 and TRBJ2-3): DGGITQSPKYLFRKEGQNVTLSCEQNLNHDAMYWYRQDPGQGLRLIYYSQIVNDFQKGDIAEGYSVSREKKESFPLTVTSAQKNPTAFYLCASTRGHTDTQYFGPGTRLTVL.

This CDR3 reads CASSESVRGNYGYTF. The CDR3 DNA reads TGTGCCAGCAGTGAATCAGTTCGGGGTAACTATGGCTACACCTTC. The V and J genes are TRBV6-1 and TRBJ1-2; D remains unclear. From germline, CDR1 is MNHNS and CDR2 SASEGT. V lost 2 bases, J lost 1 base, and 11 bases lay in between. The CDR3 contains 15 residues.

The chain is built from TRBV29-1 and TRBJ1-3; D is unclear. The ends were cut back, 5 bases at V and 0 bases at J, with 11 bases in the middle. CDR3 size: 14 residues. The germline CDR1 and CDR2 sequences are SQVTM and ANQGSEA. The CDR3 loop is CSVYRLSSGNTIYF. DNA for the CDR3: TGCAGCGTTTATAGACTAAGCTCTGGAAACACCATATATTTT. Complete variable domain (other parts from reference TRBV29-1 and TRBJ1-3): SAVISQKPSRDICQRGTSLTIQCQVDSQVTMMFWYRQQPGQSLTLIATANQGSEATYESGFVIDKFPISRPNLTFSTLTVSNMSPEDSSIYLCSVYRLSSGNTIYFGEGSWLTVV.

The rearrangement links TRBV6-5 to TRBJ2-7, with a possible D match to TRBD1 (6 bases). CDR1 and CDR2 (germline): MNHEY, SVGAGI. The CDR3 has 15 amino acids. V shed 2 bases and J shed 3 bases, with 14 bases lying between them. In DNA form, the CDR3 reads TGTGCCAGCAGTTACGGCGTGGGACAAAACTACGAGCAGTACTTC. It encodes CASSYGVGQNYEQYF.

The chain is built from TRBV19 and TRBJ1-4; D gene unclear. The CDR3 spans 12 residues. V dropped 10 bases and J dropped 7 bases, with 13 bases sitting between them. Germline V gene data show CDR1 as LNHDA and CDR2 as SQIVND (reference sequence). The CDR3 reads CATTDGVEKLFF. The CDR3 bases are TGTGCCACCACCGACGGGGTTGAAAAACTGTTTTTT.

This chain uses TRBV19 with TRBJ1-5; possible D gene TRBD1, 5 bases. Trimming cost V 5 bases and J 2 bases, with 13 bases left between them. The length of the CDR3 is 15 residues. CDR1 and CDR2 from the germline V gene are LNHDA and SQIVND (reference sequence). CDR3 sequence: CASSHLGGGNQPQHF. CDR3 in DNA: TGTGCCAGTAGTCACTTAGGAGGGGGCAATCAGCCCCAGCATTTT.

This chain joins TRBV5-1 and TRBJ1-6; a possible D gene is TRBD1 (6 bases). V was cut by 1 base and J by 0 bases, with 8 bases left in between. The germline V gene has CDR1 SGHRS and CDR2 YFSETQ. This CDR3 region has 16 residues. The CDR3 is CASSLTGSSYNSPLHF. The CDR3 DNA follows: TGCGCCAGCAGCTTGACAGGGAGCTCCTATAATTCACCCCTCCACTTT.

The CDR3 spells CASSQGRLYEQYF. CDR3 coding DNA: TGTGCCAGCAGCCAAGGGAGGCTCTACGAGCAGTACTTC. This rearrangement joins TRBV3-1 (or the pseudogene TRBV3-2) to TRBJ2-7; TRBD2 might be the D (5 bases). V lost 1 base to trimming and J lost 3 bases, with 7 bases between them. The CDR3 sequence is 13 residues long. Looked up from germline, CDR1 is LGHDT and CDR2 is YNNKEL (reference sequence).

The V call is TRBV6-1, the J call TRBJ1-6, with D perhaps TRBD1 (6 bases). The V end was cut by 3 bases, the J end by 7 bases, with 13 bases between. Germline lookup yields CDR1 MNHNS and CDR2 SASEGT. The CDR3 runs to 15 residues. The CDR3 bases are TGTGCCAGCAGTGAGTCGGGGGGCGAGAATTCACCCCTCCACTTT. This translates into CASSESGGENSPLHF.

The chain links TRBV18 to TRBJ1-3, with 7 bases that match TRBD1. The V gene's germline CDR1 is KGHSH and CDR2 LQKENI. Trimming took 6 bases from V and 4 from J; bases not matched to a gene: 9. The CDR3 contains 15 residues. The CDR3 DNA follows: TGTGCCAGCTCTCCCTTGACAGGGACGGGAAACACCATATATTTT. It encodes CASSPLTGTGNTIYF.

The V and J genes are TRBV10-3 and TRBJ2-1, with 10 nucleotides matching TRBD2. There are 15 residues in the CDR3. Looked up from germline, CDR1 is ENHRY and CDR2 is SYGVKD. V shed 8 bases, J shed 9 bases, and the junction held 13 bases outside the gene matches. CDR3 residues: CAIGTSVPHGREQFF. CDR3 sequence (DNA): TGTGCCATCGGGACTAGCGTACCCCACGGCCGTGAGCAGTTCTTC.

J is TRBJ2-3 and V is TRBV15; 12 bases are a match to TRBD2. The CDR3 has 16 residues. V gave up 5 bases and J gave up 1 base; unmatched junction bases: 4. CDR1 LNHNV and CDR2 YYDKDF come from the germline V gene (reference sequence). CDR3 DNA: TGTGCCACCAGCCGTAGACTAGCGGGGGGCACAGATACGCAGTATTTT. Its translation: CATSRRLAGGTDTQYF.

The gene calls are TRBV20-1 and TRBJ2-1, with D unclear. The CDR3 spans 11 residues. The V end was cut by 6 bases, the J end by 6 bases, with 9 bases between. CDR1 is DFQATT, CDR2 SNEGSKA, per germline (reference sequence). The CDR3 sequence is CSAETFNEQFF. CDR3 nucleotide sequence: TGCAGTGCGGAGACCTTCAATGAGCAGTTCTTC.

J is TRBJ2-5 and V is TRBV7-2; the match to TRBD1 covers 7 bases. The CDR3 totals 13 residues. With V trimmed by 5 bases and J by 2 bases, 2 bases remained unmatched. Germline CDR1 is SGHTA and CDR2 is FQGNSA. The CDR3 here is CASSRGQQETQYF. The CDR3 DNA reads TGTGCCAGCAGCAGGGGACAGCAAGAGACCCAGTACTTC.